These T cell receptor beta chains were read from a single sample in a study of blood T cells in healthy people across ages. Using its own MiXCR run on the 5' RACE reads, TCRdb lists one record per CDR3 protein. The repertoire includes roughly 680,000 distinct CDR3 sequences, around 21% of them detected once, and under 4% sits in the top ten. The specimen was blood. Receptors originate from a man between 65 and 85 years old in good health. Both conserved end residues are part of each CDR3. D genes are given only for firm matches. Part of the rows lack a size; the others show once, few, many or a class for expanded clones.

len: 12; v_gene: TRBV12-3/TRBV12-4; j_gene: TRBJ2-7; d_gene: .; abundance: many; CDR3nt: TGTGCCAGCAGCCCCGGAGTCTACGAGCAGTACTTC; CDR3aa: CASSPGVYEQYF
len: 13; v_gene: TRBV20-1; j_gene: TRBJ2-5; d_gene: .; abundance: .; CDR3nt: TGCAGTGCTAGAGTGACGGGAGAAGAGACCCAGTACTTC; CDR3aa: CSARVTGEETQYF
len: 14; v_gene: TRBV18; j_gene: TRBJ2-7; d_gene: TRBD1; abundance: many; CDR3nt: TGTGCCAGCTCACCGGGACAGGGGGCGAGAGAGCAGTACTTC; CDR3aa: CASSPGQGAREQYF
len: 15; v_gene: TRBV20-1; j_gene: TRBJ2-3; d_gene: .; abundance: .; CDR3nt: TGCAGTGCTAGAGCCCGTACGGGTGGCACAGATACGCAGTATTTT; CDR3aa: CSARARTGGTDTQYF
len: 14; v_gene: TRBV28; j_gene: TRBJ2-1; d_gene: TRBD2; abundance: many; CDR3nt: TGTGCCAGCAGTTCTTGGACTAGCGGGAGTGCGCAGTTCTTC; CDR3aa: CASSSWTSGSAQFF
len: 15; v_gene: TRBV30; j_gene: TRBJ1-5; d_gene: .; abundance: few; CDR3nt: TGTGCCTGGACACATGGCACAGTTAGCAATCAGCCCCAGCATTTT; CDR3aa: CAWTHGTVSNQPQHF
len: 15; v_gene: TRBV25-1; j_gene: TRBJ1-6; d_gene: .; abundance: .; CDR3nt: TGTGCCAGCAGTGGTTACGGGGGGGCGAGTTCACCCCTCCACTTT; CDR3aa: CASSGYGGASSPLHF
len: 12; v_gene: TRBV12-3/TRBV12-4; j_gene: TRBJ2-1; d_gene: TRBD2; abundance: few; CDR3nt: TGTGCCAGCAGGCAGAGGGGAGGGGAGCAGTTCTTC; CDR3aa: CASRQRGGEQFF
len: 16; v_gene: TRBV20-1; j_gene: TRBJ2-1; d_gene: TRBD2; abundance: few; CDR3nt: TGCAGTGCTAGGGGTAGCGGGAGAGGGAACTACAATGAGCAGTTCTTC; CDR3aa: CSARGSGRGNYNEQFF
len: 17; v_gene: TRBV7-2; j_gene: TRBJ2-7; d_gene: TRBD2; abundance: once; CDR3nt: TGTGCCAGCAGCTTGGACCGTCGTGGTAGCGGGGCTTACGAGCAGTACTTC; CDR3aa: CASSLDRRGSGAYEQYF